A single sample gave rise to the 14 T cell receptor beta chains below, sequenced in a study of beta chain features in type 1 diabetes. Expressed TCRB transcripts were sequenced, since all the RNA that had been isolated was reverse transcribed. The assay was immunoSEQ multiplex PCR, and TCRdb's table has in-frame clones only and misses some. The sample holds 130,000 or so clones, just over 9% seen once. The specimen was central memory CD4+ T cells from blood. All receptors derive from a man aged 18 to 30 in good health.

This chain joins TRBV5-5 and TRBJ2-7, with D tentatively TRBD1 (7 bases). The V gene's germline CDR1 is SGHKS and CDR2 YYEKEE (reference sequence). CDR3 length equals 14 residues. V lost 4 bases and J lost 12, with 23 bases in between. CDR3 loop: CASSPTGIAADLYF. The CDR3 DNA reads TGTGCCAGCAGCCCGACAGGGATAGCGGCCGACCTGTACTTC.

The chain joins TRBV27 to TRBJ1-2; the D gene is possibly TRBD1 (6 bases). V dropped 5 bases and J dropped 4 bases, with 14 bases sitting between them. CDR1 MNHEY and CDR2 SMNVEV come from the germline V gene (reference sequence). The CDR3 is made up of 14 amino acids. In DNA, the CDR3 is TGTGCCAGCAGTCCGCTACAGGGTGGCTATGGCTACACCTTC. Protein: CASSPLQGGYGYTF.

The V and J genes are TRBV6-5 and TRBJ2-7; 10 bases line up with TRBD1. With 2 bases clipped from V and 5 bases from J, the junction kept 6 bases outside the gene matches. CDR1 MNHEY and CDR2 SVGAGI come from the germline V gene. The CDR3 is 15 residues long. The CDR3 DNA is TGTGCCAGCAGTTACGGTCGACAGGGGGCCCACGAGCAGTACTTC. It is translated as CASSYGRQGAHEQYF.

The rearrangement links TRBV6-1 to TRBJ1-2; 7 bases map to TRBD1. CDR3 length equals 15 residues. The trim removed 4 bases at V and 4 bases at J, leaving 9 bases unmatched. The germline V gene has CDR1 MNHNS and CDR2 SASEGT. CDR3 in DNA: TGTGCCAGCAGTGTCGACAGGGACATCAGCTATGGCTACACCTTC. It yields the protein CASSVDRDISYGYTF.

This clone appeared a few times. The chain carries TRBV6-1 and TRBJ1-2, with 8 bases that match TRBD1. Germline V CDR1 and CDR2: MNHNS, SASEGT. Trimming removed 9 bases from V and 0 bases from J; junction bases left unmatched: 9. The length of the CDR3 is 15 residues. The CDR3 DNA is TGTGCCAGTAAAACGATGGACAGGGCTAACTATGGCTACACCTTC. Its protein is CASKTMDRANYGYTF.

This clone was detected only a few times. The gene calls are TRBV11-2 and TRBJ1-5; tentative D call: TRBD1 (5 bases). Germline loops: CDR1 SGHAT, CDR2 FQNNGV. The CDR3 consists of 12 residues. Trimming cost V 0 bases and J 9 bases, with 6 bases left between them. The CDR3 nucleotides read TGTGCCAGCAGCTTAGATAGGGGGCCCCAGCATTTT. Protein sequence: CASSLDRGPQHF.

The gene calls are TRBV14 and TRBJ2-3; the match to TRBD2 covers 12 bases. Germline CDR1 is SGHDN and CDR2 is FVKESK. Losses at the gene ends were 0 bases for V and 3 bases for J; bases not matched to a gene: 4. The CDR3 contains 17 residues. The CDR3 here is CASSQDQTSGGTDTQYF. As DNA, the CDR3 is TGTGCCAGCAGCCAAGACCAGACTAGCGGGGGTACAGATACGCAGTATTTT.

The chain employs TRBV4-3 and TRBJ1-1; a weak D match, TRBD1 (5 bases). V lost 2 bases and J 7 bases, leaving 8 bases between the germline ends. This CDR3 region has 12 residues. The germline V gene has CDR1 LGHNA and CDR2 YSLEER. The CDR3 sequence: CASSQLQGEAFF. Here the CDR3 DNA reads TGCGCCAGCAGCCAACTCCAGGGTGAAGCTTTCTTT.

In its sample, this clone was seen a few times. The chain has TRBV6-1 and TRBJ2-5; 8 nucleotides agree with TRBD2. J lost 2 bases, V lost 3 bases, and 8 bases had no gene match. This CDR3 contains 16 residues. Germline V gene sequence: CDR1 MNHNS, CDR2 SASEGT. The CDR3 is CASSEHVAGTQETQYF. CDR3 sequence (DNA): TGTGCCAGCAGTGAGCATGTAGCGGGGACACAAGAGACCCAGTACTTC.

This clone has just a few counts. The rearrangement joins TRBV11-2 to TRBJ2-3; D might be TRBD2 (5 bases). CDR1 is SGHAT and CDR2 is FQNNGV in the germline V gene. Between the trimmed V and J ends, which lost 1 base and 11 bases, there was a span of 10 bases. The CDR3 length is 12 residues. The CDR3 DNA reads TGTGCCAGCAGCTTAGTAGTTGGAGGGCAGTATTTT. Translating gives CASSLVVGGQYF. The whole variable domain, remainder taken from reference TRBV11-2 and TRBJ2-3, is EAGVAQSPRYKIIEKRQSVAFWCNPISGHATLYWYQQILGQGPKLLIQFQNNGVVDDSQLPKDRFSAERLKGVDSTLKIQPAKLEDSAVYLCASSLVVGGQYFGPGTRLTVL.

This clone was found a few times. The chain uses TRBV2 and TRBJ2-5; tentative D call: TRBD1 (7 bases). The CDR3 covers 15 residues. V dropped 2 bases and J dropped 7 bases, with 17 bases sitting between them. Germline V gene lookup returns CDR1 SNHLY and CDR2 FYNNEI. CDR3 in amino acids: CASSELRQGEVTQYF. In DNA form, the CDR3 reads TGTGCCAGCAGTGAACTTCGTCAGGGGGAGGTGACCCAGTACTTC.

V and J are TRBV19 and TRBJ1-5; D is perhaps TRBD1 (5 bases). Trimming stripped 9 bases from V and 5 bases from J, with 20 bases between. Germline loops: CDR1 LNHDA, CDR2 SQIVND (reference sequence). CDR3 length: 15 amino acids. CDR3 nucleotide sequence: TGTGCCAGCTCCACCAGGTCGGCAGGGCATCAGCCCCAGCATTTT. Encoded protein: CASSTRSAGHQPQHF.

The chain is built from TRBV7-2 and TRBJ2-7; the match to TRBD2 covers 7 bases. CDR1 and CDR2 from the germline V gene are SGHTA and FQGNSA. With 3 bases clipped from V and 4 bases from J, the junction kept 9 bases outside the gene matches. This CDR3 spans 15 amino acids. This CDR3 is CASSFNPSGKYEQYF. The CDR3, as DNA: TGTGCCAGCAGCTTCAATCCGAGCGGGAAATACGAGCAGTACTTC.

The chain joins TRBV7-2 to TRBJ2-2, with TRBD1 as a possible D gene (5 bases). CDR1 is SGHTA, CDR2 FQGNSA, per germline. V gave up 0 bases and J gave up 2 bases, with 7 bases separating them. The CDR3 loop spans 15 amino acids. The chain's CDR3 is CASSLARDNTGELFF. CDR3 nucleotide sequence: TGTGCCAGCAGCTTAGCCAGGGATAACACCGGGGAGCTGTTTTTT.